These 7 T cell receptor beta chains share one sample of origin, sequenced in a study of graft-versus-host responses after intestinal transplantation. Antigens for these TCRs are unknown. The data were produced by immunoSEQ multiplex PCR, yet TCRdb's version contains in-frame clones alone and is incomplete. The table has about 120,000 clones, approximately 95% seen once. Here the sequenced sample was unstimulated CD4+ T cells sorted from spleen or lymph node cells, taken before intestinal transplant. The origin of the receptors is a human donor who received an intestinal transplant.

V usage is TRBV29-1 and J usage is TRBJ2-3; 7 nucleotides line up with TRBD1. Germline V lookup: CDR1 SQVTM, CDR2 ANQGSEA. The CDR3 length is 14 residues. Trimming cost V 2 bases and J 3 bases; bases outside gene matches: 5. The chain's CDR3 is CSVESQGVTDTQYF. CDR3 DNA sequence: TGCAGCGTTGAAAGCCAGGGGGTAACAGATACGCAGTATTTT.

A single count supports this clone. V and J are TRBV28 and TRBJ2-1, with 11 bases aligning to TRBD2. J gave up 2 bases and V 3 bases, and 3 bases lay outside the gene matches. The CDR3 sequence is 16 residues long. Germline V gives CDR1 MDHEN, CDR2 SYDVKM. CDR3: CASSLTSGIPYNEQFF. DNA of the CDR3: TGTGCCAGCAGTTTGACTAGCGGGATTCCCTACAATGAGCAGTTCTTC.

A few counts support this clone. The rearrangement links TRBV6-5 to TRBJ1-2; TRBD1 might be the D (6 bases). Germline values: CDR1 MNHEY, CDR2 SVGAGI. The CDR3 covers 15 residues. Between the trimmed V and J ends, which lost 2 bases and 4 bases, there was a span of 14 bases. CDR3 protein: CASSYEGGTSYGYTF. The CDR3 DNA reads as TGTGCCAGCAGTTACGAGGGAGGGACATCCTATGGCTACACCTTC.

This chain connects TRBV5-1 to TRBJ2-5; TRBD1 matches 7 bases. V gave up 1 base and J gave up 6 bases; unmatched junction bases: 9. Germline assignment: CDR1 SGHRS and CDR2 YFSETQ. This CDR3 region has 15 residues. The CDR3 coding sequence is TGCGCCAGCAGCTTGATCCCTAAGGGGGCGCAGACCCAGTACTTC. This gives the protein CASSLIPKGAQTQYF.

The V and J genes are TRBV10-1 and TRBJ1-1, with 9 bases fitting TRBD1. J was trimmed by 4 bases and V by 6 bases; bases with no gene match: 3. Germline V gene sequence: CDR1 WNHNN, CDR2 SYGVQD (reference sequence). The CDR3 length is 13 residues. The CDR3 region is CASRATGGTEAFF. CDR3 bases: TGCGCCAGCAGGGCGACAGGGGGCACTGAAGCTTTCTTT.

The CDR3 sequence: CASSPSTLNQPQHF. In nucleotides, the CDR3 is TGTGCCAGCAGTCCCTCAACGCTCAATCAGCCCCAGCATTTT. This chain uses TRBV6-5 with TRBJ1-5; no reliable D call. The CDR3 spans 14 residues. In germline, CDR1 is MNHEY, CDR2 SVGAGI. V lost 5 bases and J lost 3, with 11 bases in between.

This clone was seen once. In DNA form, the CDR3 reads TGTGCCTGGAGTGTGAAGGGTTCACGGGGCTACACCTTC. Translated, it gives CAWSVKGSRGYTF. The chain combines TRBV30 with TRBJ1-2; no clear D gene. Trimming shortened V by 0 bases and J by 8 bases, and 13 bases separated the two germline ends. The CDR3 is 13 amino acids. Germline V gene lookup returns CDR1 GTSNPN and CDR2 SVGIG (reference sequence).